Below, 13 T cell receptor beta chains from the same sample are listed, as sequenced in a study of tumor and adjacent non-tumor tissue in lung cancer. The library came from three nested PCR rounds adapted from ARM-PCR protocols. TCRdb re-analysed the multiplex PCR reads in MiXCR, keeping a single row per CDR3 protein. The data hold about 75,000 distinct CDR3 sequences, with about two thirds observed a single time. This sample's RNA came from whole unsorted tissue. The normal lung tissue was taken more than 3 cm from the tumor edge. The sequencing sample was made of distant non-tumor lung tissue. The receptors shown here come from a woman in her 50s with non-small cell lung cancer.

The rearrangement joins TRBV29-1 to TRBJ2-3; 8 nucleotides agree with TRBD1. This CDR3 has 12 amino acids. The germline V gene has CDR1 SQVTM and CDR2 ANQGSEA. Trimming took 6 bases from V and 7 from J; bases not matched to a gene: 6. CDR3 sequence reads: CSVGQGDNTQYF. In DNA form, the CDR3 reads TGCAGCGTCGGACAGGGCGACAATACGCAGTATTTT.

With respect to this clonotype: A read error is possible here, since a much larger clone lies one base away. The rearrangement links TRBV20-1 to TRBJ2-2, with 10 positions matching TRBD2. This CDR3 has 14 amino acids. CDR1 is DFQATT, CDR2 SNEGSKA, per germline (reference sequence). The CDR3 is CSTRASGRAGELFF. CDR3 in DNA: TGCAGTACTAGAGCCAGCGGGAGGGCCGGGGAGCTGTTTTTT.

Concerning this clonotype: Mismatch with germline at one junction end may stem from a read error. This sequence joins TRBV11-2 and TRBJ2-7; D is unclear. This CDR3 contains 15 residues. In germline, CDR1 is SGHAT, CDR2 FQNNGV. The CDR3 region is CVSSLSPSLTYEQYF. CDR3 DNA sequence: TGTGTCAGCAGCTTATCTCCGAGTCTCACCTACGAGCAGTACTTC. Based on the CDR3 plus reference TRBV11-2 and TRBJ2-7, the full variable domain is EAGVAQSPRYKIIEKRQSVAFWCNPISGHATLYWYQQILGQGPKLLIQFQNNGVVDDSQLPKDRFSAERLKGVDSTLKIQPAKLEDSAVYLCVSSLSPSLTYEQYFGPGTRLTVT.

The rearrangement joins TRBV6-1 to TRBJ2-5; TRBD2 matches at 7 bases. The CDR3 consists of 17 residues. The germline V gene has CDR1 MNHNS and CDR2 SASEGT. The V segment lost 11 bases and the J segment 5 bases; nucleotides outside the gene matches: 23. This chain's CDR3 is CAASDRLAVGPRETQYF. The CDR3 bases are TGTGCCGCCAGTGACCGGCTAGCGGTAGGACCACGGGAGACCCAGTACTTC.

As for this clonotype: This may arise from a read error, as a much more abundant clone is one base away. CDR3: CASSPDGNYVYTF. The CDR3 region has the DNA TGTGCCAGCAGTCCTGACGGTAACTATGTCTACACCTTC. J is TRBJ1-2 and V is TRBV6-6, with unresolved D. Germline loops: CDR1 MNHNY, CDR2 SVGAGI (reference sequence). There are 13 residues in the CDR3.

Of note for this clonotype: A much larger clone is a single base away; this may be a read error. V gene TRBV20-1 combines with J gene TRBJ1-5; perhaps TRBD1 as D (6 bases). The CDR3 has 16 amino acids. The germline V gene has CDR1 DFQATT and CDR2 SNEGSKA (reference sequence). V was pared by 7 bases and J by 0 bases, with 19 bases between. CDR3 protein: CSGLTPQGSSNQPQHF. The CDR3 bases are TGCAGTGGGTTAACGCCTCAGGGGAGTAGCAATCAGCCCCAGCATTTT.

The sample holds many counts of this clonotype. The V call is TRBV29-1, the J call TRBJ2-7; the D gene is possibly TRBD2 (6 bases). The CDR3 contains 13 residues. The V end was cut by 6 bases, the J end by 5 bases, with 17 bases between. Germline V gene data show CDR1 as SQVTM and CDR2 as ANQGSEA. The CDR3 spells CSVLGGLRNEQYF. CDR3 nucleotides: TGCAGCGTACTGGGCGGACTACGAAACGAGCAGTACTTC.

With regard to this clonotype: The junction differs from germline at one of its ends, possibly a read error. The rearrangement uses TRBV20-1 and TRBJ1-5, with a possible D match to TRBD1 (5 bases). Looked up from germline, CDR1 is DFQATT and CDR2 is SNEGSKA (reference sequence). The CDR3 loop spans 13 amino acids. The CDR3 coding sequence is TGCAGTGCCAGAGGGGATAGCAATCACCTCCAGCATTTT. Amino acids: CSARGDSNHLQHF.

In the case of this clonotype: A much larger clone differs from this one at a single base, so this may be a read error. The V gene is TRBV5-5, the J gene TRBJ2-2, with D perhaps given as TRBD1 or TRBD2 (5 bases each). CDR1 and CDR2 from the germline V gene are SGHKS and YYEKEE (reference sequence). This CDR3 contains 15 residues. CDR3 in DNA: TGTGCCAGCTGCTTGCCCCGAGGGGTCGCCGGGGAGCTGTTTTTT. Protein: CASCLPRGVAGELFF. Filled out from reference TRBV5-5 and TRBJ2-2, the complete variable domain reads DAGVTQSPTHLIKTRGQQVTLRCSPISGHKSVSWYQQVLGQGPQFIFQYYEKEERGRGNFPDRFSARQFPNYSSELNVNALLLGDSALYLCASCLPRGVAGELFFGEGSRLTVL.

This clonotype was detected many times. This chain uses TRBV6-6 with TRBJ2-7; 10 bases map to TRBD2. V gave up 6 bases and J gave up 7 bases; unmatched junction bases: 3. The CDR3 loop spans 12 amino acids. The V gene's germline CDR1 is MNHNY and CDR2 SVGAGI (reference sequence). CDR3 residues: CASRLSGGEQYF. The CDR3 coding sequence is TGTGCCAGCAGGCTTAGCGGGGGGGAGCAGTACTTC.

Of note for this clonotype: A much larger clone differs by one base, so this may be a read error. The DNA of the CDR3 is TGCAGTGCTAGCGGGGTAGCGGGTGATATCTACGAGCAGCACTTC. It is translated as CSASGVAGDIYEQHF. The genes are TRBV20-1 and TRBJ2-7; TRBD2 matches at 7 bases. The CDR3 length is 15 residues. Per germline, CDR1 DFQATT and CDR2 SNEGSKA (reference sequence).

This clonotype was detected once. Possible read error: a much larger clone is one base away. The CDR3: CASKGTGGNQPQHF. DNA for the CDR3: TGTGCCAGCAAGGGGACAGGGGGCAACCAGCCCCAGCATTTT. V is TRBV12-3 or TRBV12-4 and J is TRBJ1-5; 12 bases align to TRBD1. The CDR3 runs 14 residues.

About this clonotype itself: Its ends do not fully match the called genes, so a read error is possible. The chain joins TRBV6-2 or TRBV6-3 to TRBJ1-5; weak D call: TRBD1 (6 bases). The CDR3 runs to 16 residues. Germline CDR1 and CDR2: MNHEY and SVGEGT. CDR3 sequence (DNA): TGTGCCAGCAACCCCACTCAAGGGGGGTACACTCAGCCCCAACATTTT. This gives the protein CASNPTQGGYTQPQHF.